These 32 T cell receptor beta chains share one sample of origin, sequenced in a study of control samples from healthy donors and cancer patients. Clones were read by immunoSEQ multiplex PCR, and TCRdb kept only the in-frame ones, dropping some. The sample contains tens of thousands of clones, 93% of which appear only once. The sequencing sample was made of PBMCs. These receptors came from a woman aged 40 to 49 with lung cancer.

This clone was counted between two and nine times. The genes are TRBV6-1 and TRBJ1-3; D unresolved. The CDR3 extends over 18 amino acids. V was shortened by 2 bases and J by 1 base, with 18 bases between the two germline ends. Looked up from germline, CDR1 is MNHNS and CDR2 is SASEGT. CDR3 region: CASSENYLSGKSGNTIYF. DNA of the CDR3: TGTGCCAGCAGTGAAAATTATCTGTCCGGGAAATCTGGAAACACCATATATTTT.

The chain carries TRBV10-3 and TRBJ2-7; D is perhaps TRBD1 (6 bases). The CDR3 has 13 residues. With 4 bases removed from V and 1 base from J, the gap between germline ends came to 8 bases. Germline CDR1 ENHRY, CDR2 SYGVKD. CDR3 DNA: TGTGCCATCAGTGTAGGACAGTCCTACGAGCAGTACTTC. It codes for CAISVGQSYEQYF.

The chain couples TRBV6-5 to TRBJ1-3; D gene uncertain. Trimming took off 2 bases at V and 3 bases at J, with 14 bases between the two ends. CDR1 is MNHEY, CDR2 SVGAGI, per germline. The CDR3 is 16 residues long. DNA for the CDR3: TGTGCCAGCAGTTACGGTCGTCTGGGTAGTGGAAACACCATATATTTT. Translating gives CASSYGRLGSGNTIYF.

The chain recombines TRBV19 with TRBJ1-5; a weak D match, TRBD1 (5 bases). V was shortened by 4 bases and J by 1 base, with 17 bases between the two germline ends. This CDR3 is 17 amino acids long. CDR1 is LNHDA, CDR2 SQIVND, per germline (reference sequence). CDR3: CASSKGPSGNSNQPQHF. CDR3 sequence (DNA): TGTGCCAGTAGTAAAGGCCCATCAGGGAACAGCAATCAGCCCCAGCATTTT.

This rearrangement joins TRBV29-1 to TRBJ1-1; D unclear. The germline V gene encodes CDR1 SQVTM and CDR2 ANQGSEA. Between the trimmed V and J ends, which lost 4 bases and 0 bases, there was a span of 9 bases. The CDR3 is 13 residues long. DNA for the CDR3: TGCAGCGTTGCGAGGATCATGAACACTGAAGCTTTCTTT. Translating it yields CSVARIMNTEAFF.

The rearrangement joins TRBV28 to TRBJ1-3, with D unresolved. CDR3 length equals 14 residues. Germline lookup yields CDR1 MDHEN and CDR2 SYDVKM. The germline V and J ends were trimmed by 4 bases and 4 bases, with 11 bases remaining between them. For the CDR3, the DNA is TGTGCCAGCAGTTCCCAGCGCATGGGAAACACCATATATTTT. Encoded protein: CASSSQRMGNTIYF. Looking up the rest from reference TRBV28 and TRBJ1-3 gives the full variable domain: DVKVTQSSRYLVKRTGEKVFLECVQDMDHENMFWYRQDPGLGLRLIYFSYDVKMKEKGDIPEGYSVSREKKERFSLILESASTNQTSMYLCASSSQRMGNTIYFGEGSWLTVV.

CDR3 amino acids: CAWSPGNEATNEKLFF. DNA of the CDR3: TGTGCCTGGAGTCCGGGGAATGAAGCAACTAATGAAAAACTGTTTTTT. V and J are TRBV30 and TRBJ1-4; D is ambiguous. Germline CDR1 and CDR2: GTSNPN and SVGIG (reference sequence). The CDR3 runs to 16 residues. Trimming pared 2 bases from V and 0 bases from J, leaving 13 bases between.

The chain employs TRBV6-5 and TRBJ2-5, with a possible D match to TRBD1 (5 bases). The CDR3 consists of 13 residues. CDR1 is MNHEY and CDR2 is SVGAGI in the germline V gene. V was trimmed by 6 bases and J by 1 base, leaving 9 bases between them. DNA of the CDR3: TGTGCCAGCAGCCGACAGTTCCAAGAGACCCAGTACTTC. Protein: CASSRQFQETQYF.

This rearrangement joins TRBV27 to TRBJ1-1; 7 bases agree with TRBD1. Trimming at V came to 8 bases and at J to 7 bases, leaving 13 bases not matched to a gene. The CDR3 loop spans 14 amino acids. From germline, CDR1 is MNHEY and CDR2 SMNVEV (reference sequence). The CDR3 DNA follows: TGTGCCAGCTTCACTCTGACAGGGAGGGATGAAGCTTTCTTT. It yields the protein CASFTLTGRDEAFF.

This chain connects TRBV15 to TRBJ2-1, with D possibly matching TRBD1 (5 bases). CDR1 LNHNV and CDR2 YYDKDF come from the germline V gene (reference sequence). The CDR3 totals 14 residues. V shed 0 bases and J shed 9 bases, with 12 bases lying between them. Here the CDR3 DNA reads TGTGCCACCAGCAGAGATAAGGGGATGGGTGAGCAGTTCTTC. This gives the protein CATSRDKGMGEQFF.

A note on this clone: One junction end disagrees with the germline gene, perhaps due to a read error. The same CDR3 can be traced to other DNA sequences in this sample. This chain uses TRBV7-7 with TRBJ2-5; 11 nucleotides agree with TRBD2. Looked up from germline, CDR1 is SSHAT and CDR2 is FNYEAQ (reference sequence). This CDR3 has 17 amino acids. The CDR3 DNA reads as TGTGCTAGCAGCTTATCGGTAGCGGGGGGGCCTCGGGAGACCCAGTACTTC. It codes for CASSLSVAGGPRETQYF. The full variable domain, completed using reference TRBV7-7 and TRBJ2-5, is GAGVSQSPRYKVTKRGQDVTLRCDPISSHATLYWYQQALGQGPEFLTYFNYEAQPDKSGLPSDRFSAERPEGSISTLTIQRTEQRDSAMYRCASSLSVAGGPRETQYFGPGTRLLVL.

This clone was found once. The chain is built from TRBV27 and TRBJ1-6, with D possibly matching TRBD1 (5 bases). V was cut by 10 bases and J by 2 bases, with 18 bases left in between. The V gene's germline CDR1 is MNHEY and CDR2 SMNVEV (reference sequence). This CDR3 has 16 amino acids. This CDR3 is CATAPWGDTYNSPLHF. The DNA for the CDR3 is TGTGCCACCGCCCCTTGGGGGGATACCTATAATTCACCCCTCCACTTT.

V and J are TRBV27 and TRBJ1-2; perhaps TRBD1 as D (5 bases). Germline V gene lookup returns CDR1 MNHEY and CDR2 SMNVEV (reference sequence). The CDR3 is made up of 13 amino acids. V was trimmed by 5 bases and J by 5 bases, leaving 12 bases between them. The CDR3 reads CASSPGTSYGYTF. CDR3 sequence (DNA): TGTGCCAGCAGTCCCGGGACTTCTTATGGCTACACCTTC.

Note on this clone: Compared with germline, one end of the junction differs, possibly owing to a read error. The genes are TRBV5-6 and TRBJ2-7, with 9 bases that match TRBD1. The CDR3 runs 12 residues. In germline, CDR1 is SGHDT, CDR2 YYEEEE. This CDR3 reads CASSFGTGKVSF. The CDR3 DNA sequence: TGTGCCAGCAGCTTCGGGACAGGGAAAGTCTCCTTC.

The chain carries TRBV19 and TRBJ2-1; D is possibly TRBD2 (6 bases). CDR1 and CDR2 (germline): LNHDA, SQIVND (reference sequence). The V and J ends lost 1 base and 4 bases respectively, with 20 bases between them. The CDR3 is 18 amino acids. The CDR3 is CASSIVEAGRPGYNEQFF. CDR3 bases: TGTGCCAGTAGTATAGTAGAAGCGGGCAGGCCCGGGTACAATGAGCAGTTCTTC.

This chain uses TRBV7-2 with TRBJ2-3; D is perhaps TRBD2 (7 bases). Trimming pared 0 bases from V and 14 bases from J, leaving 9 bases between. Germline lookup yields CDR1 SGHTA and CDR2 FQGNSA. The CDR3 runs to 11 residues. CDR3 in amino acids: CASSLAGGLYF. The CDR3, as DNA: TGTGCCAGCAGCTTAGCGGGGGGGCTGTATTTT.

Only a few counts were recorded for this clone. J is TRBJ2-1 and V is TRBV15; TRBD2 might be the D (6 bases). V dropped 3 bases and J dropped 0 bases, with 9 bases sitting between them. Germline lookup yields CDR1 LNHNV and CDR2 YYDKDF (reference sequence). The CDR3 has 15 amino acids. CDR3 protein: CATSSGRSSYNEQFF. CDR3 DNA sequence: TGTGCCACCAGCAGTGGGAGGAGCTCCTACAATGAGCAGTTCTTC.

The chain recombines TRBV5-4 with TRBJ1-2; TRBD1 matches 9 bases. After removal of 3 bases from V and 6 bases from J, the junction contained 12 bases not matched to a gene. Germline loops: CDR1 SGHNT, CDR2 YYREEE (reference sequence). The CDR3 is 16 amino acids. The CDR3 nucleotides are TGTGCCAGCAGCTATGGAATCCGGGACAGGGCGAATGGCTACACCTTC. Amino acids: CASSYGIRDRANGYTF.

The chain carries TRBV28 and TRBJ1-3; perhaps TRBD1 as D (5 bases). The CDR3 totals 15 residues. The germline gives CDR1 MDHEN, CDR2 SYDVKM. V was shortened by 3 bases and J by 0 bases, with 9 bases between the two germline ends. The CDR3 nucleotides read TGTGCCAGCAGTTTCGTTGGGACCTCTGGAAACACCATATATTTT. Amino acid sequence: CASSFVGTSGNTIYF.

This clone was observed a single time. This sequence joins TRBV15 and TRBJ2-3, with TRBD2 identical over 7 bases. Germline-derived CDR1 and CDR2 are LNHNV and YYDKDF (reference sequence). The junction had 4 bases not matched to a gene; V was cut back by 1 base and J by 0 bases. There are 16 residues in the CDR3. Here the CDR3 reads CATSRVPSGSTDTQYF. As DNA, the CDR3 is TGTGCCACCAGCAGAGTACCTAGCGGTAGCACAGATACGCAGTATTTT.

This clone is a singleton in its sample. The J gene is TRBJ1-2, the V gene TRBV10-3; no clear D. The V gene lost 2 bases and the J gene lost 7 bases, with 8 bases spanning the gap. Germline CDR1 ENHRY, CDR2 SYGVKD. This CDR3 contains 12 residues. CDR3 residues: CAISERAAGYTF. The CDR3 DNA follows: TGTGCCATCAGTGAGCGGGCGGCTGGCTACACCTTC.

The chain links TRBV7-6 to TRBJ2-2; TRBD2 agrees at 12 bases. Germline loops: CDR1 SGHVS, CDR2 FNYEAQ. V lost 5 bases, J lost 4 bases, and 8 bases stayed unmatched. The CDR3 is made up of 17 amino acids. CDR3: CASSPGLAGGRTGELFF. As DNA, the CDR3 is TGTGCCAGCAGCCCAGGGCTAGCGGGGGGGCGCACCGGGGAGCTGTTTTTT.

The chain joins TRBV9 to TRBJ1-1; D unclear. The V and J ends lost 1 base and 3 bases respectively, with 7 bases between them. Germline-derived CDR1 and CDR2 are SGDLS and YYNGEE. This CDR3 has 13 residues. The CDR3 loop is CASSVHSDTEAFF. DNA of the CDR3: TGTGCCAGCAGCGTACATAGTGACACTGAAGCTTTCTTT.

The rearrangement uses TRBV7-9 and TRBJ2-5; TRBD1 might be the D (6 bases). V was cut by 1 base and J by 2 bases, with 23 bases left in between. CDR3 length: 19 residues. The germline V gene has CDR1 SEHNR and CDR2 FQNEAQ (reference sequence). This CDR3 is CASSLGFGQIYNSQETQYF. CDR3 bases: TGTGCCAGCAGCTTAGGTTTCGGACAGATCTACAATTCGCAAGAGACCCAGTACTTC.

The sample holds a few counts of this clone. The chain couples TRBV5-4 to TRBJ1-2; 7 nucleotides align to TRBD1. Germline CDR1 SGHNT, CDR2 YYREEE (reference sequence). The CDR3 extends over 17 amino acids. Trimming took 2 bases from V and 9 from J; bases not matched to a gene: 19. CDR3 nucleotides: TGTGCCAGCAGCTTAATAGGGGCACAGGGGCCGTTGAAGAGCTACACCTTC. Its translation: CASSLIGAQGPLKSYTF.

In this sample, this clone turned up once. Here the CDR3 DNA reads TGCGCCACCCCCGGTGGATTGGACACCGGGGAGCTGTTTTTT. Translation: CATPGGLDTGELFF. This sequence joins TRBV10-1 and TRBJ2-2; D is unclear. Germline lookup yields CDR1 WNHNN and CDR2 SYGVQD (reference sequence). Trimming removed 10 bases at V and 3 bases at J, with 15 bases between. The length of the CDR3 is 14 residues.

The count of this clone is one. CDR3 in amino acids: CACSGGEHTGELFF. In DNA, the CDR3 is TGTGCTTGTAGCGGGGGGGAACACACCGGGGAGCTGTTTTTT. V is TRBV28 and J is TRBJ2-2; TRBD2 agrees at 11 bases. The CDR3 totals 14 residues. CDR1 MDHEN and CDR2 SYDVKM come from the germline V gene.

V is TRBV11-2 and J is TRBJ2-1; D unclear. Germline V lookup: CDR1 SGHAT, CDR2 FQNNGV. The CDR3 totals 13 residues. V lost 2 bases to trimming and J lost 10 bases, with 12 bases between them. The CDR3 bases are TGTGCCAGCAGCTTAAGTAGTCGACGAGAGCAGTTCTTC. Protein product: CASSLSSRREQFF.

This chain's CDR3 is CASRSLKAETSYEQYF. In DNA, the CDR3 is TGTGCCAGCAGGTCATTAAAGGCTGAAACCTCCTACGAGCAGTACTTC. The chain couples TRBV27 to TRBJ2-7; D unclear. Germline CDR1 is MNHEY and CDR2 is SMNVEV (reference sequence). The CDR3 extends over 16 amino acids. V lost 6 bases and J lost 0, with 18 bases in between.

V is TRBV11-2 and J is TRBJ1-2; perhaps TRBD1 as D (5 bases). V lost 5 bases and J lost 9, with 13 bases in between. The CDR3 is 12 residues long. The germline V gene encodes CDR1 SGHAT and CDR2 FQNNGV. The CDR3 is CASSPGGDSYTF. The CDR3, as DNA: TGTGCCAGCAGCCCCGGGGGGGATAGCTACACCTTC. Using reference TRBV11-2 and TRBJ1-2 for the parts outside the CDR3, the full variable domain is EAGVAQSPRYKIIEKRQSVAFWCNPISGHATLYWYQQILGQGPKLLIQFQNNGVVDDSQLPKDRFSAERLKGVDSTLKIQPAKLEDSAVYLCASSPGGDSYTFGSGTRLTVV.

This clone was picked up one time. The chain links TRBV2 to TRBJ1-5; 7 bases align to TRBD1. V dropped 3 bases and J dropped 0; count of bases not matched to a gene: 2. The CDR3 has 15 residues. CDR1 and CDR2 from the germline V gene are SNHLY and FYNNEI. In DNA form, the CDR3 reads TGTGCCAGCAGTGAGGGACAGTATAGCAATCAGCCCCAGCATTTT. As protein: CASSEGQYSNQPQHF.

V gene TRBV6-5 combines with J gene TRBJ2-1; perhaps D is TRBD1 or TRBD2 (5 bases each). The V and J ends lost 6 bases and 4 bases respectively, with 16 bases between them. The germline CDR1 and CDR2 sequences are MNHEY and SVGAGI. The CDR3 is 15 residues long. CDR3 in amino acids: CASRSGTELYNEQFF. CDR3 sequence (DNA): TGTGCCAGCAGATCCGGGACGGAACTGTACAATGAGCAGTTCTTC.